A single sample gave rise to the 30 T cell receptor beta chains below, sequenced in a study of blood T cell repertoires in COVID-19. Data came from immunoSEQ multiplex PCR; TCRdb stores just in-frame clones and leaves some out. This table has over 100,000 clones, 85% to 90% appearing once. The sample was peripheral blood. These receptors were taken from a man aged 50 to 60 with active COVID-19.

The chain couples TRBV7-6 to TRBJ2-3, with 8 bases aligning to TRBD2. From germline, CDR1 is SGHVS and CDR2 FNYEAQ. The CDR3 covers 18 residues. V was clipped by 0 bases and J by 2 bases; unmatched bases: 10. Written as DNA, the CDR3 is TGTGCCAGCAGCTTAGCGGGGGTAGCGGGGCAAAACACAGATACGCAGTATTTT. The encoded protein is CASSLAGVAGQNTDTQYF.

The genes are TRBV6-6 and TRBJ2-6; D is possibly TRBD1 (5 bases). Trimming shortened V by 5 bases and J by 4 bases, and 12 bases separated the two germline ends. Germline V gene lookup returns CDR1 MNHNY and CDR2 SVGAGI (reference sequence). The CDR3 sequence is 15 residues long. CDR3 DNA sequence: TGTGCCAGCAGTAACCACAGGCCCGGGGCCAACGTCCTGACTTTC. It translates to CASSNHRPGANVLTF.

This clone was recorded a few times. The genes are TRBV6-5 and TRBJ1-2, with no clear D. The germline gives CDR1 MNHEY, CDR2 SVGAGI. Trimming took off 6 bases at V and 0 bases at J, with 14 bases between the two ends. This CDR3 is 15 amino acids long. This CDR3 reads CASRWAQVSNYGYTF. CDR3 nucleotide sequence: TGTGCCAGCAGGTGGGCGCAGGTTTCTAACTATGGCTACACCTTC.

The chain couples TRBV6-1 to TRBJ2-3; 7 nucleotides agree with TRBD1. The trim removed 0 bases at V and 2 bases at J, leaving 2 bases unmatched. CDR1 and CDR2 from the germline V gene are MNHNS and SASEGT. The CDR3 consists of 15 residues. CDR3 nucleotide sequence: TGTGCCAGCAGTGAAGCGGGACAGTACACAGATACGCAGTATTTT. It specifies CASSEAGQYTDTQYF.

This clone showed up many times. This chain connects TRBV5-4 to TRBJ1-6; D is ambiguous. This CDR3 has 15 amino acids. The germline gives CDR1 SGHNT, CDR2 YYREEE (reference sequence). Trimming left V 0 bases short and J 9 bases short, with 13 bases between. The CDR3 spells CASSLEGRKSSPLHF. DNA for the CDR3: TGTGCCAGCAGCTTGGAAGGCAGGAAGAGTTCACCCCTCCACTTT. The variable domain in full, with the rest retrieved from reference TRBV5-4 and TRBJ1-6, is ETGVTQSPTHLIKTRGQQVTLRCSSQSGHNTVSWYQQALGQGPQFIFQYYREEENGRGNFPPRFSGLQFPNYSSELNVNALELDDSALYLCASSLEGRKSSPLHFGNGTRLTVT.

The chain recombines TRBV24-1 with TRBJ2-1; D gene uncertain. The V gene lost 4 bases and the J gene lost 6 bases, with 6 bases spanning the gap. Germline-derived CDR1 and CDR2 are KGHDR and SFDVKD. The CDR3 is 12 residues long. The CDR3 here is CATSDSLNEQFF. Here the CDR3 DNA reads TGTGCCACCAGTGACTCCCTCAATGAGCAGTTCTTC.

The chain couples TRBV4-2 to TRBJ1-2, with 11 bases identical to TRBD1. The length of the CDR3 is 16 residues. With V trimmed by 1 base and J by 2 bases, 3 bases remained unmatched. Germline V gene data show CDR1 as LGHNA and CDR2 as YNFKEQ. In DNA form, the CDR3 reads TGTGCCAGCAGCCAAGGGACAGGGGGCGGGAACTATGGCTACACCTTC. Amino acid sequence: CASSQGTGGGNYGYTF.

The chain combines TRBV5-6 with TRBJ2-5; D is perhaps TRBD2 (5 bases). CDR3 length: 15 residues. Germline CDR1 and CDR2: SGHDT and YYEEEE. V lost 4 bases, J lost 4 bases, and 17 bases lay in between. The CDR3 DNA sequence: TGTGCCAGCAGCCCGGGCGTCCTAGCTGGAGAGACCCAGTACTTC. Its translation is CASSPGVLAGETQYF.

V gene TRBV12-3 or TRBV12-4 combines with J gene TRBJ1-2; D not resolved. Trimming took 7 bases from V and 7 from J, leaving 16 bases between them. The CDR3 spans 13 residues. This CDR3 is CASTPTSNFGYTF. CDR3 coding DNA: TGTGCCAGCACCCCCACCAGTAATTTTGGCTACACCTTC.

The rearrangement joins TRBV4-1 to TRBJ2-1, with D unresolved. Trimming cost V 0 bases and J 1 base, with 7 bases left between them. Germline CDR1 and CDR2: MGHRA and YSYEKL. The CDR3 totals 15 residues. CDR3 nucleotides: TGCGCCAGCAGCCAAGATCACTTTTCCTACAATGAGCAGTTCTTC. It codes for CASSQDHFSYNEQFF.

This clone turned up a few times. The CDR3 nucleotides read TGTGCCAGCAGCTTAGAGGGACACTCCTACGAGCAGTACTTC. As protein: CASSLEGHSYEQYF. The chain joins TRBV7-6 to TRBJ2-7, with D tentatively TRBD1 (6 bases). This CDR3 spans 14 amino acids. CDR1 is SGHVS, CDR2 FNYEAQ, per germline. V lost 1 base to trimming and J lost 0 bases, with 7 bases between them.

The chain joins TRBV14 to TRBJ2-1; D is perhaps TRBD2 (5 bases). V was cut by 3 bases and J by 0 bases, with 9 bases left in between. This CDR3 comprises 15 residues. In germline, CDR1 is SGHDN, CDR2 FVKESK. The CDR3 sequence: CASSHGVSSYNEQFF. The DNA of the CDR3 is TGTGCCAGCAGCCACGGGGTGAGCTCCTACAATGAGCAGTTCTTC.

This clone was recorded once. The rearrangement links TRBV29-1 to TRBJ1-2; D is unclear. The CDR3 runs 12 residues. The germline gives CDR1 SQVTM, CDR2 ANQGSEA. V was pared by 0 bases and J by 4 bases, with 6 bases between. The CDR3 DNA sequence: TGCAGCGTTGAAGACCGTTCCTATGGCTACACCTTC. It yields the protein CSVEDRSYGYTF.

This chain links TRBV7-2 with TRBJ2-2; 8 nucleotides agree with TRBD2. The germline V gene has CDR1 SGHTA and CDR2 FQGNSA. J was trimmed by 5 bases and V by 5 bases; bases with no gene match: 13. CDR3 length: 17 residues. As DNA, the CDR3 is TGTGCCAGCAGCGTCGACCCGGGACTAGGCCGAACCGGGGAGCTGTTTTTT. Translated: CASSVDPGLGRTGELFF.

The chain couples TRBV7-2 to TRBJ1-1; 7 nucleotides line up with TRBD1. The V segment lost 5 bases and the J segment 3 bases; nucleotides outside the gene matches: 3. The CDR3 covers 13 residues. CDR1 and CDR2 from the germline V gene are SGHTA and FQGNSA. The CDR3 coding sequence is TGTGCCAGCAGCAGGGGGCGTTACACTGAAGCTTTCTTT. Residues: CASSRGRYTEAFF.

The gene calls are TRBV6-2 or TRBV6-3 and TRBJ1-5; TRBD1 aligns across 11 bases. The CDR3 covers 13 residues. Trimming at V came to 6 bases and at J to 7 bases, leaving 2 bases not matched to a gene. The germline V gene has CDR1 MNHEY and CDR2 SVGEGT. The CDR3 loop is CASSGTGGQPQHF. The CDR3 nucleotides read TGTGCCAGCAGCGGGACAGGGGGACAGCCCCAGCATTTT.

The V call is TRBV7-2, the J call TRBJ2-2; D might be TRBD1 (5 bases). Trimming took 3 bases from V and 0 from J, leaving 11 bases between them. The CDR3 has 16 amino acids. Germline CDR1 is SGHTA and CDR2 is FQGNSA. The CDR3 DNA reads TGTGCCAGCAGCTTTAAAGGACATCCGAACACCGGGGAGCTGTTTTTT. Translation gives CASSFKGHPNTGELFF.

The gene calls are TRBV7-9 and TRBJ1-1, with TRBD1 identical over 10 bases. The CDR3 consists of 16 residues. Germline values: CDR1 SEHNR, CDR2 FQNEAQ (reference sequence). J was trimmed by 5 bases and V by 7 bases; bases with no gene match: 13. The CDR3 DNA is TGTGCCAGCACCCCCATGGGGGGACAGGGGAGGACTGAAGCTTTCTTT. It encodes CASTPMGGQGRTEAFF.

V and J are TRBV29-1 and TRBJ2-6; D is unclear. This CDR3 is 16 amino acids long. Germline CDR1 and CDR2: SQVTM and ANQGSEA. V lost 1 base to trimming and J lost 0 bases, with 10 bases between them. The CDR3 here is CSVEARRSSGANVLTF. In DNA form, the CDR3 reads TGCAGCGTTGAAGCGCGACGGAGCTCTGGGGCCAACGTCCTGACTTTC.

The V call is TRBV5-1, the J call TRBJ2-5, with 12 nucleotides matching TRBD2. Trimming removed 0 bases from V and 5 bases from J; junction bases left unmatched: 8. CDR3 length: 17 amino acids. CDR1 is SGHRS and CDR2 is YFSETQ in the germline V gene. The CDR3 DNA is TGCGCCAGCAGCTTGGAGCCTAGCGGGGGGGGTTTGGAGACCCAGTACTTC. Its protein is CASSLEPSGGGLETQYF.

J is TRBJ1-2 and V is TRBV29-1, with TRBD1 matching over 9 bases. The V and J ends lost 4 bases and 0 bases, in that order; junction bases with no gene match: 3. The CDR3 is made up of 14 amino acids. CDR1 SQVTM and CDR2 ANQGSEA come from the germline V gene. CDR3 in DNA: TGCAGCGTTGTTTGGGACAGGGCTAACTATGGCTACACCTTC. Amino acid sequence: CSVVWDRANYGYTF.

V is TRBV4-1 and J is TRBJ1-2; D may be TRBD1 (5 bases). CDR1 and CDR2 (germline): MGHRA, YSYEKL. The CDR3 contains 14 residues. The V end lost 3 bases, the J end lost 3 bases, and 11 bases lay between the germline ends. The CDR3 region is CASSQIQGDYGYTF. CDR3 coding DNA: TGCGCCAGCAGCCAGATCCAGGGTGACTATGGCTACACCTTC.

The chain combines TRBV7-9 with TRBJ2-7; 7 bases are a match to TRBD1. The length of the CDR3 is 14 residues. Germline V gene data show CDR1 as SEHNR and CDR2 as FQNEAQ (reference sequence). Trimming cost V 5 bases and J 3 bases; bases outside gene matches: 7. This CDR3 reads CASSRTGQNYEQYF. As DNA, the CDR3 is TGTGCCAGCAGCAGGACGGGACAGAACTACGAGCAGTACTTC. The full variable domain, completed using reference TRBV7-9 and TRBJ2-7, is DTGVSQNPRHKITKRGQNVTFRCDPISEHNRLYWYRQTLGQGPEFLTYFQNEAQLEKSRLLSDRFSAERPKGSFSTLEIQRTEQGDSAMYLCASSRTGQNYEQYFGPGTRLTVT.

This sequence joins TRBV5-4 and TRBJ2-5; TRBD1 aligns across 8 bases. This CDR3 spans 16 amino acids. J lost 1 base, V lost 4 bases, and 9 bases had no gene match. Per the germline V gene, CDR1 is SGHNT and CDR2 is YYREEE (reference sequence). The CDR3 here is CASSVDRGGIQETQYF. The CDR3 coding sequence is TGTGCCAGCAGCGTCGACAGGGGCGGCATCCAAGAGACCCAGTACTTC.

The rearrangement links TRBV3-1 (or the pseudogene TRBV3-2) to TRBJ1-1; 7 nucleotides align to TRBD1. Trimming at V came to 0 bases and at J to 6 bases, leaving 4 bases not matched to a gene. Per the germline V gene, CDR1 is LGHDT and CDR2 is YNNKEL (reference sequence). The CDR3 is made up of 14 amino acids. The chain's CDR3 is CASSQDLTGAEAFF. The CDR3, as DNA: TGTGCCAGCAGCCAAGATTTAACAGGGGCTGAAGCTTTCTTT.

The chain recombines TRBV12-3 or TRBV12-4 with TRBJ1-2; D not resolved. This CDR3 contains 13 residues. Trimming stripped 1 base from V and 2 bases from J, with 5 bases between. CDR3 sequence reads: CASSLDKNYGYTF. CDR3 nucleotide sequence: TGTGCCAGCAGTTTAGACAAGAACTATGGCTACACCTTC.

CDR3 residues: CAGQLAGGPGELFF. CDR3 bases: TGTGCCGGTCAACTAGCGGGGGGGCCCGGGGAGCTGTTTTTT. V is TRBV2 and J is TRBJ2-2; TRBD2 matches 13 bases. V dropped 11 bases and J dropped 6; count of bases not matched to a gene: 6. Germline CDR1 is SNHLY and CDR2 is FYNNEI. The CDR3 sequence is 14 residues long.

The rearrangement uses TRBV29-1 and TRBJ2-7; possibly TRBD2 for D (5 bases). The V end was cut by 4 bases, the J end by 3 bases, with 10 bases between. Germline-derived CDR1 and CDR2 are SQVTM and ANQGSEA. This CDR3 is 12 amino acids long. Written as DNA, the CDR3 is TGCAGCGTTGTGGGGAGAAACTACGAGCAGTACTTC. Protein product: CSVVGRNYEQYF.

J is TRBJ2-5 and V is TRBV7-2, with a weak D call TRBD2 (6 bases). The CDR3 covers 14 residues. Germline values: CDR1 SGHTA, CDR2 FQGNSA. Trimming shortened V by 5 bases and J by 2 bases, and 12 bases separated the two germline ends. The CDR3 region is CASSTGLRQETQYF. CDR3 sequence (DNA): TGTGCCAGCAGCACGGGACTTAGACAAGAGACCCAGTACTTC.

The chain has TRBV9 and TRBJ1-5; TRBD1 aligns across 8 bases. In germline, CDR1 is SGDLS, CDR2 YYNGEE. V was clipped by 3 bases and J by 5 bases; unmatched bases: 1. The CDR3 runs 13 residues. The CDR3 sequence is CASSEQGDQPQHF. CDR3 DNA sequence: TGTGCCAGCAGCGAACAGGGGGATCAGCCCCAGCATTTT.